This T cell receptor beta chain originates from a study of CD8+CD57+ T cells in acquired aplastic anemia. Looking at the study overall: When averaged, DNA from sorted CD4+ and CD8+ cells came to about 3 ug. Whole-study results and caveats: Researchers reported that CD8+ Simpson's diversity was not significantly different in patients versus controls. Patients and controls shared twenty-nine CD8+ CDR3 sequences.

V lost 8 bases to trimming and J lost 8 bases, with 13 bases between them. The germline V gene encodes CDR1 MNHEY and CDR2 SVGEGT. The CDR3 length is 12 residues. Genomic DNA, the template, was used for profiling of the TCR beta VDJ and CDR3. MiXCR, run by TCRdb on the reads, gives a single entry per CDR3 protein. The table includes 180,000 or so distinct CDR3 sequences, under 55% detected once. All patients picked for sequencing had shown, by flow cytometry, an expansion of CD8+CD57+ cells. Of note for this clonotype: Its antigen is not identified.

The material sequenced was sorted CD4+, CD8+, or CD8+CD57+ T cells (not recorded which) from PBMCs. The chain couples TRBV6-2 or TRBV6-3 to TRBJ1-5; D perhaps matches TRBD1 (6 bases). The TCR originated in a human donor with aplastic anemia. The CDR3, as DNA: TGTGCCAGCGCCTCGGGGGCGAAGCCCCAGCATTTT. Translating it yields CASASGAKPQHF.